This T cell receptor (beta chain) was obtained from a study of radiation and T cells in renal cell carcinoma. As regards this clone: At one of its ends the junction is not consistent with the germline gene, which may arise from a read error.

Time point reported: blood 2 weeks post-SBRT. Treatment described: 15 Gy SBRT to primary tumor, nephrectomy 4 weeks later. Per germline, CDR1 SNHLY and CDR2 FYNNEI. This CDR3 is built from 17 residues. The assay was immunoSEQ multiplex PCR, and TCRdb's table has in-frame clones only and misses some. The sample carries around 75,000 clones, 82% recorded once. Here the sequenced sample was blood, taken from a patient whose treatment included radiotherapy and nephrectomy. The chain combines TRBV2 with TRBJ2-3; TRBD2 matches at 13 bases. The source is a man aged 55 to 69 with renal cell carcinoma. The CDR3 spells CASSKAPGLAGTDTQYF. The CDR3 nucleotides are TGTGCCAGCAGTAAAGCACCGGGACTAGCGGGGACAGATACGCAGTATTTT.